A selection of T cell receptor beta chains follows, all from one sample in a study of T cell responses to AZD1222 COVID-19 vaccine. The protocol was immunoSEQ multiplex PCR, while the TCRdb copy is restricted to in-frame clones and leaves out a portion. The sample contains approximately 100,000 clones, about 88% of which appear only once. Sequencing was performed on peripheral blood, taken on day 0 of AZD1222 vaccination. The receptors were gathered from an adult in good health. The CDR3 runs from the conserved cysteine through the conserved F or W. The D gene is left open where the match is weak. Some rows mark clone size as missing; the rest say once, few, many or name a class of expanded clone.

abundance	d_gene	v_gene	j_gene	CDR3aa	CDR3nt
.	.	TRBV28	TRBJ1-6	CASSSQGNNSPLHF	TGTGCCAGCAGTTCTCAGGGGAATAATTCACCCCTCCACTTT
.	.	TRBV7-9	TRBJ2-3	CASSSRDTQYF	TGTGCCAGCAGCTCGAGGGATACGCAGTATTTT
.	TRBD2	TRBV9	TRBJ2-3	CASSVVAGGGTDTQYF	TGTGCCAGCAGCGTAGTGGCGGGAGGAGGAACAGATACGCAGTATTTT
.	.	TRBV5-4	TRBJ2-1	CASGHGPGVNEQFF	TGTGCCAGCGGCCATGGACCAGGGGTCAATGAGCAGTTCTTC
.	.	TRBV5-4	TRBJ1-2	CASSLSPGDGYTF	TGTGCCAGCAGCTTAAGCCCAGGGGATGGCTACACCTTC
.	TRBD2	TRBV19	TRBJ2-5	CASSLAGLYSETQYF	TGTGCCAGTAGTCTAGCGGGCCTATACTCGGAGACCCAGTACTTC
.	TRBD1	TRBV7-2	TRBJ1-6	CASAGQNYNSPLHF	TGTGCCAGCGCGGGACAGAACTATAATTCACCCCTCCACTTT
few	TRBD2	TRBV3-1/TRBV3-2	TRBJ2-5	CASSQDPAGGQETQYF	TGTGCCAGCAGCCAAGACCCAGCGGGGGGGCAAGAGACCCAGTACTTC
.	TRBD1	TRBV5-1	TRBJ1-4	CASRTQGAGTNEKLFF	TGCGCCAGCAGGACTCAGGGGGCGGGAACTAATGAAAAACTGTTTTTT
.	.	TRBV6-4	TRBJ1-2	CASSEVLGASYGYTF	TGTGCCAGCAGTGAAGTTCTGGGGGCGAGCTATGGCTACACCTTC
.	.	TRBV3-1/TRBV3-2	TRBJ2-2	CASSFAPGELFF	TGTGCCAGCAGCTTCGCGCCCGGGGAGCTGTTTTTT
.	.	TRBV7-9	TRBJ1-1	CASTLGRLEAFF	TGTGCCAGCACCTTGGGCCGACTTGAAGCTTTCTTT
once	.	TRBV3-1/TRBV3-2	TRBJ2-6	CASTLRHARDDVLTF	TGTGCCAGCACCCTAAGGCACGCGAGAGATGACGTCCTGACTTTC
.	.	TRBV7-8	TRBJ2-7	CASSDDSPPPVEQYF	TGTGCCAGCAGCGATGACTCTCCTCCCCCAGTGGAGCAGTACTTC
.	TRBD1	TRBV7-3	TRBJ2-5	CASSRRGQGWETQYF	TGTGCCAGCAGCCGCCGGGGACAGGGCTGGGAGACCCAGTACTTC
.	.	TRBV19	TRBJ1-5	CASRSDTYNQPQHF	TGTGCCAGTAGATCCGACACTTACAATCAGCCCCAGCATTTT
.	.	TRBV5-1	TRBJ2-1	CASSPYLGGSYNEQFF	TGCGCCAGCAGCCCCTACCTGGGAGGCTCCTACAATGAGCAGTTCTTC
.	.	TRBV27	TRBJ1-5	CASSPLRPGGNQPQHF	TGTGCCAGCAGTCCCCTCCGCCCAGGGGGCAATCAGCCCCAGCATTTT
.	TRBD2	TRBV5-1	TRBJ2-2	CASSSTSGITGELFF	TGCGCCAGCAGCTCGACTAGCGGGATCACCGGGGAGCTGTTTTTT
.	TRBD1	TRBV18	TRBJ1-4	CASSPRQGRSEKLFF	TGTGCCAGCTCACCGCGACAGGGGCGGTCTGAAAAACTGTTTTTT
once	.	TRBV29-1	TRBJ1-1	CSGRSRRDTEAFF	TGCAGCGGGAGGTCCCGAAGAGACACTGAAGCTTTCTTT
.	TRBD1	TRBV28	TRBJ1-2	CASSFTDRGRYYGYTF	TGTGCCAGCAGTTTCACCGACAGGGGGCGGTACTATGGCTACACCTTC
.	TRBD1	TRBV6-5	TRBJ1-1	CASSITGVETEAFF	TGTGCCAGCAGTATAACAGGGGTCGAAACTGAAGCTTTCTTT